This is a list of T cell receptor beta chains from one sample in a study of CD8 T cells in Susac syndrome. TCRdb redid the calling of the immunoSEQ multiplex PCR reads with MiXCR, one entry per CDR3 protein. The sample lists more than 100,000 distinct CDR3 sequences, around 94% occurring once. Material: CD8+ T cells from PBMCs. The receptors were gathered from a human donor with Susac syndrome. Each CDR3 is given with its conserved first and last residue. D genes are given only for firm matches. The size entry is marked missing in some rows and otherwise reads once, few, many or a size class.

CDR3nt	CDR3aa	v_gene	abundance	j_gene	d_gene
TGTGCCAGCAGCGCTCGGGCCATCGATCAGCCCCAGCATTTT	CASSARAIDQPQHF	TRBV3-1	NA	TRBJ1-5	NA
TGTGCCAGCAGCCCATTTCCCGGGACAGGGTTGACCGGGGAGCTGTTTTTT	CASSPFPGTGLTGELFF	TRBV7-9	NA	TRBJ2-2	TRBD1
TGTGCCAGCAGTTACCCCACAGCTACAGGGACCGAGACCCAGTACTTC	CASSYPTATGTETQYF	TRBV6-6	NA	TRBJ2-5	NA
TGCGCCAGCAGTTCGACAGGGGGGACTGAAGCTTTCTTT	CASSSTGGTEAFF	TRBV5-1	NA	TRBJ1-1	TRBD1
TGCAGCGTTGAAGACAGGGGAGTCTCGAATGAGCAGTTCTTC	CSVEDRGVSNEQFF	TRBV29-1	NA	TRBJ2-1	NA
TGTGCCAGCAGTCCCACCCTAGGACAGGGAAATCAGCCCCAGCATTTT	CASSPTLGQGNQPQHF	TRBV28	NA	TRBJ1-5	TRBD1
TGTGCCAGTACCGACAGCTGGGAGCAGTTCTTC	CASTDSWEQFF	TRBV19	NA	TRBJ2-1	NA
TGTGCCAGCAGCTACCAAGCGGGGGCCCGGTACAATGAGCAGTTCTTC	CASSYQAGARYNEQFF	TRBV7-9	NA	TRBJ2-1	TRBD2
TGTGCCAGCAGCTTAGGCCCCCTGCCCGGCGGCTACACCTTC	CASSLGPLPGGYTF	TRBV13	NA	TRBJ1-2	NA
TGCAGCGTTGAGAAGGTGGATACAGGACCTCGGACCCAGTACTTC	CSVEKVDTGPRTQYF	TRBV29-1	NA	TRBJ2-5	NA
TGTGCCAGCAGCCAATACGACAGGGTAGTCGATGAGCAGTTCTTC	CASSQYDRVVDEQFF	TRBV3-1	NA	TRBJ2-1	TRBD1
TGCGCCAGCAGCCCACGGACAAAAAGGTTACCGAACACTGAAGCTTTCTTT	CASSPRTKRLPNTEAFF	TRBV5-1	NA	TRBJ1-1	NA
TGTGCCAGCAGCTCCAGGGGTAAAGAGACCCAGTACTTC	CASSSRGKETQYF	TRBV6-5	once	TRBJ2-5	NA
TGCAGTGCCCCCCGGGACGGGATAAATCAGCCCCAGCATTTT	CSAPRDGINQPQHF	TRBV20-1	NA	TRBJ1-5	NA
TGTGCCAGCAGCCCCCTTAGCGGGGGGCGCGATGAGCAGTTCTTC	CASSPLSGGRDEQFF	TRBV9	once	TRBJ2-1	TRBD2
TGTGCCACCAGCAGAGATCTAGGCACCAATCAGCCCCAGCATTTT	CATSRDLGTNQPQHF	TRBV15	NA	TRBJ1-5	NA
TGTGCCAGTAGTATGCGTGGAGATCAGCCCCAGCATTTT	CASSMRGDQPQHF	TRBV19	NA	TRBJ1-5	NA
TGTGCCGGCGAACTAGGGTTGAATGAGCAGTTCTTC	CAGELGLNEQFF	TRBV30	NA	TRBJ2-1	NA
TGTGCCAGCAGTACTGGGACAGGGGGTAGATCACCCCTCCACTTT	CASSTGTGGRSPLHF	TRBV27	NA	TRBJ1-6	TRBD1
TGTGCCAGCAGCGTAATCCAGTTGAACACTGAAGCTTTCTTT	CASSVIQLNTEAFF	TRBV9	NA	TRBJ1-1	NA
TGCAGTGCTAGAGACTTCCGGGACACAGGATTCGAGCAGTACTTC	CSARDFRDTGFEQYF	TRBV20-1	NA	TRBJ2-7	NA
TGTGCCAGTAATTGGAACACCGGGGAGCTGTTTTTT	CASNWNTGELFF	TRBV19	NA	TRBJ2-2	NA
TGTGCCAGCAGTTCCCCCTTTAGCGGGGTGCAGCAGTTCTTC	CASSSPFSGVQQFF	TRBV27	NA	TRBJ2-1	TRBD2
TGTGCCAGCAGCTTTCGACAGTCCACTTACGAGCAGTACTTC	CASSFRQSTYEQYF	TRBV5-6	NA	TRBJ2-7	NA
TGTGCCAGCAGCTTCACAGGCCTAACGACCTACGAGCAGTACTTC	CASSFTGLTTYEQYF	TRBV13	once	TRBJ2-7	NA
TGTGCCAGCAGCTTAGGTTATGCGGGCTCCTCCAATGAGCAGTTCTTC	CASSLGYAGSSNEQFF	TRBV13	once	TRBJ2-1	NA
TGTGCCAGCTCACCGGGGGCGGGGGATCTCTACGAGCAGTACTTC	CASSPGAGDLYEQYF	TRBV18	once	TRBJ2-7	NA
TGTGCCAGCAGCGCCGGACTACCGCACAATGAGCAGTTCTTC	CASSAGLPHNEQFF	TRBV9	NA	TRBJ2-1	NA
TGTGCCAGCAGAAGGGACAGGGAAGAAGGGCGGGAGACCCAGTACTTC	CASRRDREEGRETQYF	TRBV7-9	NA	TRBJ2-5	TRBD1
TGTGCCAGCAGCCAAGATCGGGAACTCTACGAGCAGTACTTC	CASSQDRELYEQYF	TRBV4-2	NA	TRBJ2-7	NA
TGCGCCAGCAGTCTAGAGGACAGACCGTACAATGAGCAGTTCTTC	CASSLEDRPYNEQFF	TRBV4-1	NA	TRBJ2-1	NA
TGCGCCAGCAGCCAAGCCCCGGACACCTACTACGAGCAGTACTTC	CASSQAPDTYYEQYF	TRBV4-1	NA	TRBJ2-7	NA
TGCAGTGCTAGAGGGACAGGGGGAAGTCAGCCCCAGCATTTT	CSARGTGGSQPQHF	TRBV20-1	NA	TRBJ1-5	TRBD1
TGTGCCAGCAGCGTCGGGGGCCGAACTGAAGCTTTCTTT	CASSVGGRTEAFF	TRBV9	few	TRBJ1-1	NA
TGTGCCAGCTCACCAATATGGGGTGCTGAAGCTTTCTTT	CASSPIWGAEAFF	TRBV18	NA	TRBJ1-1	NA
TGCAGTAGCCGGGGGCCCAGCTCCTACGAGCAGTACTTC	CSSRGPSSYEQYF	TRBV20-1	NA	TRBJ2-7	NA
TGTGCCAGCAAGACAGGGAGCTCCTATAATTCACCCCTCCACTTT	CASKTGSSYNSPLHF	TRBV3-1	NA	TRBJ1-6	TRBD1
TGTGCCACCAGCAGGTTCAGGACGAACACTGAAGCTTTCTTT	CATSRFRTNTEAFF	TRBV15	once	TRBJ1-1	NA
TGTGCCAGCAGCGTAGAGCGGAGCGGGGAGCTGTTTTTT	CASSVERSGELFF	TRBV9	NA	TRBJ2-2	NA
TGCAGTGCTAGAGAAAGTGGGCGGGAGACCCAGTACTTC	CSARESGRETQYF	TRBV20-1	NA	TRBJ2-5	NA
TGTGCCAGCACCAGATGGACAGGGATCGGCTACAATGAGCAGTTCTTC	CASTRWTGIGYNEQFF	TRBV7-6	NA	TRBJ2-1	TRBD1
TGTGCCAGCAGCGCGGGGACCGGGGAGCTGTTTTTT	CASSAGTGELFF	TRBV7-6	NA	TRBJ2-2	NA
TGTGCCACCAGCGGAGGGGGGACAGGGGACGACGGGGAGCTGTTTTTT	CATSGGGTGDDGELFF	TRBV15	NA	TRBJ2-2	TRBD1
TGCAGCGTGGAAACGCTAGGGGCCAGGTCGGACAAAAACATTCAGTACTTC	CSVETLGARSDKNIQYF	TRBV29-1	NA	TRBJ2-4	NA
TGTGCCAGCAGCGAGAGGGACAGGAACTCACCCCTCCACTTT	CASSERDRNSPLHF	TRBV9	NA	TRBJ1-6	TRBD1
TGTGCCAGCACGCCCCCTGGGGCCAACGTCCTGACTTTC	CASTPPGANVLTF	TRBV6-2/TRBV6-3	NA	TRBJ2-6	NA
TGCGCCAGCAGTCACTGGCAGGAGAATTCACCCCTCCACTTT	CASSHWQENSPLHF	TRBV23-1	NA	TRBJ1-6	NA
TGTGCCAGCAGTGACGGGACAGGGACTAGCAATGAGCAGTTCTTC	CASSDGTGTSNEQFF	TRBV25-1	NA	TRBJ2-1	NA
TGTGCCAGCAGCCCCGAGGGGTACGAGCAGTACTTC	CASSPEGYEQYF	TRBV7-9	NA	TRBJ2-7	NA
TGTGCCAGCAGTGAAGCCTGGGAAAGGGAAAAACTGTTTTTT	CASSEAWEREKLFF	TRBV25-1	NA	TRBJ1-4	NA
TGCAGTGCTAGAGGACAGTCTACTGAAGCTTTCTTT	CSARGQSTEAFF	TRBV20-1	NA	TRBJ1-1	NA
TGTGCCAGCAGTTGGGCAGGGCTACTGGATACGCAGTATTTT	CASSWAGLLDTQYF	TRBV12-3/TRBV12-4	once	TRBJ2-3	NA
TGTGCCAGCAGTGGACGCTCTGGGGCCAACGTCCTGACTTTC	CASSGRSGANVLTF	TRBV2	NA	TRBJ2-6	NA
TGCAGCGTTGAAGATCTAGGCCCGGCATCCTACAATGAGCAGTTCTTC	CSVEDLGPASYNEQFF	TRBV29-1	NA	TRBJ2-1	NA
TGTGCCAGCAGTGAGGGTCTAGCGGGGGGGTACCAAGAGACCCAGTACTTC	CASSEGLAGGYQETQYF	TRBV27	NA	TRBJ2-5	TRBD2
TGTGCCACCAGCAGATCGCAGGGGTATAATCAGCCCCAGCATTTT	CATSRSQGYNQPQHF	TRBV15	NA	TRBJ1-5	NA
TGTGCCAGCAGCACCACAGGGGGTAGGGATACGCAGTATTTT	CASSTTGGRDTQYF	TRBV13	NA	TRBJ2-3	TRBD1